The next 4 T cell receptor beta chains were all read from a single sample in a study of T cells in women clearing cervical HPV infection. Repertoires were generated with immunoSEQ multiplex PCR, while TCRdb's copy carries only in-frame clones and drops some. The sample table includes 25,000 to 30,000 clones. Material: blood buffy coat. These receptors all come from a woman between 18 and 70 years old with a cervical HPV16 infection that either progressed to CIN3+ or cleared (not recorded which).

The CDR3 spells CASRPHDRVNQPQHF. Incomplete CDR3 DNA: TGTGCCAGCAGACCGCATGACAGGGTCAATCAGCCC. The chain carries TRBV6-2 or TRBV6-3 and TRBJ1-5; TRBD1 matches at 7 bases. The CDR3 end lies 3 residues beyond the end of the read and is filled in from the germline J gene. The J segment lost 3 bases and the V segment lost 6 bases, leaving 8 bases of the junction unmatched. The germline CDR1 and CDR2 sequences are MNHEY and SVGEGT. CDR3 length: 15 amino acids.

Concerning this clone: The sequenced fragment ends 3 residues before the CDR3 boundary, so the rest is inferred from the germline J gene. The chain combines TRBV4-1 with TRBJ2-4, with unresolved D. V lost 7 bases to trimming and J lost 0 bases, with 13 bases between them. Germline V gives CDR1 MGHRA, CDR2 YSYEKL. The CDR3 is 15 residues long. CDR3 bases read: TGCGCCAGCAAAATTAATATCCTAGCCAAAAACATT. Protein: CASKINILAKNI. The full CDR3 protein reads CASKINILAKNIQYF.

Concerning this clone: The CDR3 is cut off 3 residues early in the read; its end comes from the germline J gene. V is TRBV24-1 and J is TRBJ1-2, with 10 bases lining up with TRBD1. The CDR3 runs to 13 residues. Germline CDR1 and CDR2: KGHDR and SFDVKD. V lost 3 bases and J lost 6; bases outside the gene matches: 0. Incomplete CDR3 DNA: TGTGCCACCAGTGATGGGACAGGGGATGGC. It is translated as CATSDGTGDG. The CDR3 in full is CATSDGTGDGYTF.

Details on this clone: The sequence runs out 3 residues before the end of the CDR3; the remainder is reconstructed from the germline J gene. The chain couples TRBV9 to TRBJ2-5; weak D call: TRBD1 (5 bases). The V gene lost 0 bases and the J gene lost 2 bases, with 11 bases spanning the gap. Per germline, CDR1 SGDLS and CDR2 YYNGEE. The length of the CDR3 is 15 residues. The CDR3 DNA, read in part, is TGTGCCAGCAGCGTAGCGGCAGGGTTACAAGAGACC. The encoded protein is CASSVAAGLQET. The complete CDR3 reads CASSVAAGLQETQYF.